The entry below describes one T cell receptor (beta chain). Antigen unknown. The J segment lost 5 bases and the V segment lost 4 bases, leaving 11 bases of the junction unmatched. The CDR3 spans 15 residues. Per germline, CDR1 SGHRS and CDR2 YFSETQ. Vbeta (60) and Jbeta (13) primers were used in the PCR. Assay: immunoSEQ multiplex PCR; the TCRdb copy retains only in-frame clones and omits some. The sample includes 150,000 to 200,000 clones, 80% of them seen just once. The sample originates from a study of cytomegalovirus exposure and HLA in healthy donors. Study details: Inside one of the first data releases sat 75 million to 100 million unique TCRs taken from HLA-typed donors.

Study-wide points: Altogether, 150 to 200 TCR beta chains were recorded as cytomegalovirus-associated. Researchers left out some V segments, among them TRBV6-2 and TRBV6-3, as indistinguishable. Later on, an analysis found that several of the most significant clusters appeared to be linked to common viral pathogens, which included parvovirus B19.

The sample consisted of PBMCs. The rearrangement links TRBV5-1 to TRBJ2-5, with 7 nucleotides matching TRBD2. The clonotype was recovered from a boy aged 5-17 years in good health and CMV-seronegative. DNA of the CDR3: TGCGCCAGCAGCCCCGGACTAGGAGGGGTGGAGACCCAGTACTTC. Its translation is CASSPGLGGVETQYF.